Below, 17 T cell receptor beta chains from the same sample are listed, as sequenced in a study of CD8+ T cells in alopecia areata. As to treatment: oral pan-JAK inhibitor, 5-10 mg twice daily. Once RNA had been extracted, it was reverse transcribed into cDNA to act as the sequencing template. Using immunoSEQ multiplex PCR, the repertoire was profiled, and TCRdb retains in-frame clones only, with some absent. The table has 190,000 or so clones, more than 45% seen once. Sequencing was performed on CD4+ T cells sorted from blood, taken at week 24, from a patient treated with tofacitinib. The receptor set was obtained from a human donor with alopecia areata.

This clone turned up a few times. The rearrangement joins TRBV4-1 to TRBJ2-7; perhaps TRBD2 as D (6 bases). CDR3 length: 14 amino acids. V was shortened by 3 bases and J by 2 bases, with 11 bases between the two germline ends. The germline V gene has CDR1 MGHRA and CDR2 YSYEKL. The CDR3 nucleotides read TGCGCCAGCAGCCAGCGGGACTCAGCCTACGAGCAGTACTTC. Amino acid sequence: CASSQRDSAYEQYF.

This chain uses TRBV4-3 with TRBJ1-2; D not certain. V lost 3 bases, J lost 0 bases, and 11 bases lay in between. Germline V gene data show CDR1 as LGHNA and CDR2 as YSLEER. The CDR3 length is 15 residues. CDR3 coding DNA: TGCGCCAGCAGCCAGGAAGTCTATGCTAACTATGGCTACACCTTC. Translating it yields CASSQEVYANYGYTF.

This clone was detected only a few times. This sequence joins TRBV5-1 and TRBJ2-3; D unclear. The CDR3 runs to 11 residues. V was trimmed by 1 base and J by 4 bases, leaving 1 base between them. CDR1 and CDR2 (germline): SGHRS, YFSETQ. CDR3 in amino acids: CASSLSDTQYF. The DNA of the CDR3 is TGCGCCAGCAGCTTGTCAGATACGCAGTATTTT.

V is TRBV7-2 and J is TRBJ2-1, with TRBD1 matching 8 bases. Trimming cost V 5 bases and J 3 bases; bases outside gene matches: 9. The CDR3 sequence is 16 residues long. Germline CDR1 reads SGHTA; CDR2 reads FQGNSA. This chain's CDR3 is CASSIGQGAVYNEQFF. CDR3 in DNA: TGTGCCAGCAGCATAGGACAGGGTGCCGTCTACAATGAGCAGTTCTTC.

The chain links TRBV13 to TRBJ2-1; D might be TRBD2 (6 bases). Germline V CDR1 and CDR2: PRHDT, FYEKMQ (reference sequence). The CDR3 is made up of 16 amino acids. V was clipped by 1 base and J by 0 bases, with 10 bases between them. CDR3 coding DNA: TGTGCCAGCAGCTTAGTTCTCGGGAGCTCCTACAATGAGCAGTTCTTC. It translates to CASSLVLGSSYNEQFF.

CDR3 sequence reads: CASSLLRSPYEQYF. CDR3 DNA sequence: TGTGCCAGCAGTTTACTTCGGTCTCCCTACGAGCAGTACTTC. The rearrangement links TRBV28 to TRBJ2-7; D is undetermined. Trimming cost V 2 bases and J 2 bases, with 10 bases left between them. Looked up from germline, CDR1 is MDHEN and CDR2 is SYDVKM. This CDR3 has 14 residues.

The chain couples TRBV5-1 to TRBJ2-3; 11 bases align to TRBD2. Trimming removed 6 bases from V and 6 bases from J; junction bases left unmatched: 3. Germline assignment: CDR1 SGHRS and CDR2 YFSETQ. This CDR3 has 13 amino acids. CDR3 nucleotides: TGCGCCAGCAAACTAGCGGGAGCCGATACGCAGTATTTT. This encodes CASKLAGADTQYF.

This rearrangement joins TRBV25-1 to TRBJ2-3, with D hard to call. CDR1 MGHDK and CDR2 SYGVNS come from the germline V gene. This CDR3 comprises 16 residues. V was pared by 3 bases and J by 1 base, with 14 bases between. CDR3: CASSDSRRTRTDTQYF. As DNA, the CDR3 is TGTGCCAGCAGTGACTCACGGCGTACTCGCACAGATACGCAGTATTTT.

The chain recombines TRBV14 with TRBJ1-2; 8 positions match TRBD1. CDR3 size: 13 residues. V dropped 5 bases and J dropped 4; count of bases not matched to a gene: 3. Per germline, CDR1 SGHDN and CDR2 FVKESK. The CDR3 region is CASSEGTGYGYTF. CDR3 DNA: TGTGCCAGCAGCGAAGGGACAGGCTATGGCTACACCTTC.

The chain links TRBV18 to TRBJ1-1; D gene ambiguous. Germline V gene sequence: CDR1 KGHSH, CDR2 LQKENI. V shed 0 bases and J shed 1 base, with 6 bases lying between them. There are 14 residues in the CDR3. As DNA, the CDR3 is TGTGCCAGCTCACCACCAAACAGGAACACTGAAGCTTTCTTT. This encodes CASSPPNRNTEAFF.

V gene TRBV2 combines with J gene TRBJ2-3; D might be TRBD2 (6 bases). The CDR3 is made up of 14 amino acids. V was pared by 8 bases and J by 1 base, with 13 bases between. Germline loops: CDR1 SNHLY, CDR2 FYNNEI. CDR3 sequence (DNA): TGTGCCAGCCTTAGCTGGGGGGGCACAGATACGCAGTATTTT. It encodes CASLSWGGTDTQYF.

The count of this clone is one. The rearrangement links TRBV5-1 to TRBJ2-5, with TRBD1 identical over 7 bases. CDR3 size: 15 residues. Germline V gene sequence: CDR1 SGHRS, CDR2 YFSETQ. Trimming took 4 bases from V and 7 from J; bases not matched to a gene: 13. CDR3 loop: CASSPGTAAVGTQYF. The CDR3 nucleotides are TGCGCCAGCAGCCCAGGGACAGCCGCGGTAGGGACCCAGTACTTC.

The V and J genes are TRBV5-6 and TRBJ2-7; TRBD2 matches 7 bases. Germline trimming cut 6 bases from V and 4 bases from J; bases unmatched to any gene: 7. The germline V gene encodes CDR1 SGHDT and CDR2 YYEEEE. The CDR3 sequence is 13 residues long. DNA of the CDR3: TGTGCCAGCAACCGACTAGCAGGGTACGAGCAGTACTTC. It specifies CASNRLAGYEQYF.

V is TRBV10-3 and J is TRBJ2-1; 11 bases fit TRBD2. The germline gives CDR1 ENHRY, CDR2 SYGVKD. Trimming took 10 bases from V and 4 from J; bases not matched to a gene: 9. This CDR3 comprises 15 residues. DNA for the CDR3: TGTGCCACCCAAAATCTAGCGGGAGGTTACAATGAGCAGTTCTTC. It translates to CATQNLAGGYNEQFF.

V and J are TRBV4-1 and TRBJ2-1, with no clear D. Germline-derived CDR1 and CDR2 are MGHRA and YSYEKL. This CDR3 has 15 amino acids. Deletions cut 0 bases from V and 1 base from J, with 7 bases between. The DNA for the CDR3 is TGCGCCAGCAGCCAAGATTTGGCATCCTACAATGAGCAGTTCTTC. Protein sequence: CASSQDLASYNEQFF.

The chain couples TRBV4-1 to TRBJ1-5; 11 nucleotides agree with TRBD1. The CDR3 totals 18 residues. Germline loops: CDR1 MGHRA, CDR2 YSYEKL. Unmatched junction bases numbered 10, after V lost 0 bases and J lost 6 bases. CDR3 in amino acids: CASSQDGPDRGQFQPQHF. For the CDR3, the DNA is TGCGCCAGCAGCCAAGATGGGCCGGACAGGGGGCAGTTTCAGCCCCAGCATTTT.

This clone was counted a few times. This chain joins TRBV29-1 and TRBJ2-5; 8 bases line up with TRBD2. CDR1 SQVTM and CDR2 ANQGSEA come from the germline V gene. The CDR3 has 15 residues. J gave up 4 bases and V 6 bases, and 13 bases lay outside the gene matches. CDR3 loop: CSVVPAGGARETQYF. The CDR3, as DNA: TGCAGCGTCGTTCCAGCCGGGGGGGCCAGAGAGACCCAGTACTTC. Drawing the rest from reference TRBV29-1 and TRBJ2-5, the complete variable domain is SAVISQKPSRDICQRGTSLTIQCQVDSQVTMMFWYRQQPGQSLTLIATANQGSEATYESGFVIDKFPISRPNLTFSTLTVSNMSPEDSSIYLCSVVPAGGARETQYFGPGTRLLVL.